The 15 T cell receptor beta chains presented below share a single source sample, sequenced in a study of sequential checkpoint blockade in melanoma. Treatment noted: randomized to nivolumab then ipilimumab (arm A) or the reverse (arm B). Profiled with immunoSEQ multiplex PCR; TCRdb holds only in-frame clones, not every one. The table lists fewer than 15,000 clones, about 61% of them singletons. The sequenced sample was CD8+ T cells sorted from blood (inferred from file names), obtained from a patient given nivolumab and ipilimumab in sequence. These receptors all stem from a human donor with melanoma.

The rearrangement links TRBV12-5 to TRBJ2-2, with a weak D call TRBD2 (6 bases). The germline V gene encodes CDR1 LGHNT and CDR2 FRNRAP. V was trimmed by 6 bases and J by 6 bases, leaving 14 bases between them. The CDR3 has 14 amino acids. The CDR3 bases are TGTGCTAGTGGCCCCGACCCGGGAGCCGGGGAGCTGTTTTTT. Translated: CASGPDPGAGELFF.

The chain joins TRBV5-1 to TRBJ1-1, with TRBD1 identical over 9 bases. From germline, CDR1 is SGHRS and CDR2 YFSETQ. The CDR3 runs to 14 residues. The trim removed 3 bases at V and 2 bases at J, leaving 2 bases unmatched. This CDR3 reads CASSWDRDNTEAFF. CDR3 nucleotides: TGCGCCAGCAGCTGGGACAGGGACAACACTGAAGCTTTCTTT.

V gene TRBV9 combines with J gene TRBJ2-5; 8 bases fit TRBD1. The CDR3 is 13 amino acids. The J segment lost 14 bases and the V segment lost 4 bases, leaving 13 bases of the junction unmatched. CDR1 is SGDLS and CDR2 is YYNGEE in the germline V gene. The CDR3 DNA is TGTGCCAGCAGCCCGACCCCGGGACAGGAGATCTACTTC. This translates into CASSPTPGQEIYF.

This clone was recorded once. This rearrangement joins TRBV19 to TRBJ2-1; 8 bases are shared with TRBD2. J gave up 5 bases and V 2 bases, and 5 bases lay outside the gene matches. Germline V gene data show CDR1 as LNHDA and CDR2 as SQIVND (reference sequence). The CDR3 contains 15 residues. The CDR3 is CASSIRLAGHNEQFF. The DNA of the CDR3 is TGTGCCAGTAGTATAAGGCTAGCGGGTCACAATGAGCAGTTCTTC.

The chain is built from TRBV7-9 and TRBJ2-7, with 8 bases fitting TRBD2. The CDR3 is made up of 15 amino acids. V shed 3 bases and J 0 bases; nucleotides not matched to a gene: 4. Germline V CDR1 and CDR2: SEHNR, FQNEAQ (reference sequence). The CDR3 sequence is CASSFTSGHSYEQYF. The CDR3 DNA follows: TGTGCCAGCAGCTTTACTAGCGGCCACTCCTACGAGCAGTACTTC. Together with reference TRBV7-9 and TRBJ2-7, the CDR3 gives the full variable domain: DTGVSQNPRHKITKRGQNVTFRCDPISEHNRLYWYRQTLGQGPEFLTYFQNEAQLEKSRLLSDRFSAERPKGSFSTLEIQRTEQGDSAMYLCASSFTSGHSYEQYFGPGTRLTVT.

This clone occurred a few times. This CDR3 reads CASSQGNEGNYGYTF. CDR3 sequence (DNA): TGTGCCAGCAGCCAGGGTAATGAAGGGAACTATGGCTACACCTTC. The rearrangement links TRBV5-6 to TRBJ1-2; possibly TRBD1 for D (5 bases). V lost 4 bases and J 2 bases, leaving 15 bases between the germline ends. Germline V CDR1 and CDR2: SGHDT, YYEEEE. The CDR3 length is 15 residues.

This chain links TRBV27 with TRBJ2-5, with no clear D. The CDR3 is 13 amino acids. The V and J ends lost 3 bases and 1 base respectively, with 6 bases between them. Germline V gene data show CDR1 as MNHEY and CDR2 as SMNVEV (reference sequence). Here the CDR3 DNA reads TGTGCCAGCAGTTTCGGGTTCCAAGAGACCCAGTACTTC. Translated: CASSFGFQETQYF.

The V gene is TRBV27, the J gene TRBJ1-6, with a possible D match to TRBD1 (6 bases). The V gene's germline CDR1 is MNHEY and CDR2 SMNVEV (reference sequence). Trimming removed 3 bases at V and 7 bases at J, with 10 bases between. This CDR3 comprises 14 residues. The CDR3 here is CASSFGTKNSPLHF. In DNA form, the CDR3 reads TGTGCCAGCAGTTTCGGGACAAAAAATTCACCCCTCCACTTT.

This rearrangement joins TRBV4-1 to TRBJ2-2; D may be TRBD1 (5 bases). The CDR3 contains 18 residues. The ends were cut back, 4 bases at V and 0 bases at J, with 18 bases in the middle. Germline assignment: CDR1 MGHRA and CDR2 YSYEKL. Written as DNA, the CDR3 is TGCGCCAGCAGCCGTTCCCGGGCTAGGACACCGAACACCGGGGAGCTGTTTTTT. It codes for CASSRSRARTPNTGELFF.

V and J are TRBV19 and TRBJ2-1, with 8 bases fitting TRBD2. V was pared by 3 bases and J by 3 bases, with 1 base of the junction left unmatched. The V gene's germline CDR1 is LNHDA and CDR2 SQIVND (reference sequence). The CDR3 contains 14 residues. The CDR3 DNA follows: TGTGCCAGTAGTATCACTAGCGGCTACAATGAGCAGTTCTTC. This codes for CASSITSGYNEQFF. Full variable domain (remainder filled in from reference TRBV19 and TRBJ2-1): DGGITQSPKYLFRKEGQNVTLSCEQNLNHDAMYWYRQDPGQGLRLIYYSQIVNDFQKGDIAEGYSVSREKKESFPLTVTSAQKNPTAFYLCASSITSGYNEQFFGPGTRLTVL.

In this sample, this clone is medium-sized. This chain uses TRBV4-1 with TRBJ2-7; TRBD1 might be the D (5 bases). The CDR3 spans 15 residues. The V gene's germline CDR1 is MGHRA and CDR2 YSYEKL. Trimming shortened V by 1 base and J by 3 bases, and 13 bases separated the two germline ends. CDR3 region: CASSQANRLGYEQYF. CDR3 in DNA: TGCGCCAGCAGCCAAGCCAACAGGTTAGGCTACGAGCAGTACTTC.

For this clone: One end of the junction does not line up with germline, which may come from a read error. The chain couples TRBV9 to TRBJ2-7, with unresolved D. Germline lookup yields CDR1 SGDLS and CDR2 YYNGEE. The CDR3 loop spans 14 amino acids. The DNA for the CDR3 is TGTGCCAGCAGCAGAGCGACCAGTTCCTACGGGCAGTACTTC. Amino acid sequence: CASSRATSSYGQYF. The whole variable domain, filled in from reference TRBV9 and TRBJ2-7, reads DSGVTQTPKHLITATGQRVTLRCSPRSGDLSVYWYQQSLDQGLQFLIQYYNGEERAKGNILERFSAQQFPDLHSELNLSSLELGDSALYFCASSRATSSYGQYFGPGTRLTVT.

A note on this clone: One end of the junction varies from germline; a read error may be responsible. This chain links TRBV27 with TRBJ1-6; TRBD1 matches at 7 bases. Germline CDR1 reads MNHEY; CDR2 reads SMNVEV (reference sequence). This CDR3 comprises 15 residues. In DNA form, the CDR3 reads TGTGCCAGCAGAACTCTATTAGGGGGCGCATCACCCCCCCACTTT. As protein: CASRTLLGGASPPHF.

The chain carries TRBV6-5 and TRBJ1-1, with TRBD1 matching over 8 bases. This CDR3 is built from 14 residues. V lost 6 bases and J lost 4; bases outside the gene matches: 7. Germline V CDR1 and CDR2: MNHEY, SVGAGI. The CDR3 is CASRDRVGGTEAFF. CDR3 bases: TGTGCCAGCAGGGACAGGGTAGGTGGCACTGAAGCTTTCTTT.

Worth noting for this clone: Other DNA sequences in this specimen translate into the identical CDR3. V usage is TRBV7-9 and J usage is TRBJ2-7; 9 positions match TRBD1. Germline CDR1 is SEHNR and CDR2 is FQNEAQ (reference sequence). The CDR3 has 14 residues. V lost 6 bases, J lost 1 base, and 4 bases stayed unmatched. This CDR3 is CASSPGTGSYEQYF. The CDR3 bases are TGTGCCAGCAGTCCCGGGACAGGGTCCTACGAGCAGTACTTC. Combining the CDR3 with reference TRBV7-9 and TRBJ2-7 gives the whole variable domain DTGVSQNPRHKITKRGQNVTFRCDPISEHNRLYWYRQTLGQGPEFLTYFQNEAQLEKSRLLSDRFSAERPKGSFSTLEIQRTEQGDSAMYLCASSPGTGSYEQYFGPGTRLTVT.